Following are 28 T cell receptor beta chains from one sample sequenced in a study of T cell responses to AZD1222 COVID-19 vaccine. Repertoires were generated with immunoSEQ multiplex PCR, while TCRdb's copy carries only in-frame clones and drops some. The sample includes over 100,000 clones, about four fifths of them seen just once. Material: peripheral blood, obtained on day 0 of AZD1222 vaccination. The receptors originated from an adult in good health.

The genes are TRBV18 and TRBJ2-3; TRBD2 aligns across 14 bases. The germline CDR1 and CDR2 sequences are KGHSH and LQKENI. The trim removed 3 bases at V and 5 bases at J, leaving 4 bases unmatched. The CDR3 contains 16 residues. The CDR3 reads CASSPPGTSGRDTQYF. The CDR3 DNA reads as TGTGCCAGCTCACCGCCGGGGACTAGCGGGAGAGATACGCAGTATTTT. Full variable domain (remainder filled in from reference TRBV18 and TRBJ2-3): NAGVMQNPRHLVRRRGQEARLRCSPMKGHSHVYWYRQLPEEGLKFMVYLQKENIIDESGMPKERFSAEFPKEGPSILRIQQVVRGDSAAYFCASSPPGTSGRDTQYFGPGTRLTVL.

The chain is built from TRBV15 and TRBJ2-2, with 9 bases fitting TRBD1. In germline, CDR1 is LNHNV, CDR2 YYDKDF (reference sequence). V trimming: 3 bases; J trimming: 4 bases; junction bases outside the gene matches: 6. This CDR3 contains 16 residues. The CDR3 protein is CATSRDRGRGTGELFF. CDR3 bases: TGTGCCACCAGCAGGGACAGGGGCCGGGGCACCGGGGAGCTGTTTTTT.

The gene calls are TRBV7-6 and TRBJ2-7; the D gene is possibly TRBD2 (6 bases). The germline V and J ends were trimmed by 3 bases and 1 base, with 10 bases remaining between them. CDR3 size: 14 residues. Germline V gene sequence: CDR1 SGHVS, CDR2 FNYEAQ. CDR3: CASSFSGESYEQYF. As DNA, the CDR3 is TGTGCCAGCAGCTTTTCGGGGGAGTCCTACGAGCAGTACTTC.

The V gene is TRBV7-2, the J gene TRBJ2-2; 7 bases agree with TRBD2. Losses at the gene ends were 3 bases for V and 0 bases for J; bases not matched to a gene: 7. Per the germline V gene, CDR1 is SGHTA and CDR2 is FQGNSA. The CDR3 is 17 residues long. The CDR3 sequence is CASSFRGGSPNTGELFF. The DNA of the CDR3 is TGTGCCAGCAGCTTCCGTGGCGGGAGTCCGAACACCGGGGAGCTGTTTTTT.

This clone was recorded once. V gene TRBV5-5 combines with J gene TRBJ2-2; either TRBD1 or TRBD2 may fit D (5 bases each). The CDR3 runs to 14 residues. Germline V gene lookup returns CDR1 SGHKS and CDR2 YYEKEE (reference sequence). V lost 0 bases and J 6 bases, leaving 9 bases between the germline ends. The CDR3 bases are TGTGCCAGCAGCTTGGCAGGGAGCCCCGGGGAGCTGTTTTTT. It is translated as CASSLAGSPGELFF.

Regarding this clone: The same CDR3 is also encoded by other DNA sequences in this sample. The chain links TRBV4-1 to TRBJ2-2; TRBD2 matches 13 bases. V gave up 1 base and J gave up 4 bases; unmatched junction bases: 6. This CDR3 spans 18 amino acids. From germline, CDR1 is MGHRA and CDR2 YSYEKL. For the CDR3, the DNA is TGCGCCAGCAGCCAAGGAGGACTAGCGGGAGTGGGCACCGGGGAGCTGTTTTTT. The encoded protein is CASSQGGLAGVGTGELFF.

V usage is TRBV5-4 and J usage is TRBJ1-4; no clear D gene. This CDR3 has 14 residues. CDR1 and CDR2 from the germline V gene are SGHNT and YYREEE (reference sequence). The V end was cut by 0 bases, the J end by 8 bases, with 11 bases between. The CDR3 loop reads CASSLVGREEKLFF. CDR3 sequence (DNA): TGTGCCAGCAGCTTGGTAGGGAGAGAAGAAAAACTGTTTTTT.

The chain recombines TRBV28 with TRBJ1-5; TRBD1 matches 7 bases. The junction had 4 bases not matched to a gene; V was cut back by 1 base and J by 7 bases. This CDR3 has 14 residues. Germline CDR1 MDHEN, CDR2 SYDVKM. CDR3 loop: CASSLFGGGQPQHF. The CDR3 DNA follows: TGTGCCAGCAGTTTATTTGGAGGGGGCCAGCCCCAGCATTTT.

In the case of this clone: The junction does not match germline at one end; this may be a read error. The chain recombines TRBV29-1 with TRBJ2-1; the D gene is possibly TRBD2 (5 bases). The CDR3 loop spans 13 amino acids. The germline CDR1 and CDR2 sequences are SQVTM and ANQGSEA. The CDR3 reads CSVETAAGRGSLF. CDR3 DNA sequence: TGCAGCGTTGAAACAGCGGCTGGGAGAGGGTCTCTCTTC.

The chain employs TRBV28 and TRBJ2-3, with 7 nucleotides matching TRBD2. The CDR3 loop spans 17 amino acids. Losses at the gene ends were 5 bases for V and 0 bases for J; bases not matched to a gene: 11. Looked up from germline, CDR1 is MDHEN and CDR2 is SYDVKM. The CDR3 DNA sequence: TGTGCCAGCAGTAGCTGGACTAGACCCGGGAGCACAGATACGCAGTATTTT. Translating it yields CASSSWTRPGSTDTQYF.

Concerning this clone itself: One junction end disagrees with the germline gene, perhaps due to a read error. The genes are TRBV20-1 and TRBJ2-7; 7 positions match TRBD1. This CDR3 is 10 amino acids long. Germline V lookup: CDR1 DFQATT, CDR2 SNEGSKA (reference sequence). The CDR3 loop is CSAGEDRTFF. The DNA of the CDR3 is TGCAGTGCTGGAGAGGACAGGACCTTCTTC.

This clone was seen just once. CDR3 coding DNA: TGTGCCAGTAGTGAAAGGACAGGGCACCACAATGAGCAGTTCTTC. It codes for CASSERTGHHNEQFF. This chain links TRBV19 with TRBJ2-1; 8 bases agree with TRBD1. The germline V gene has CDR1 LNHDA and CDR2 SQIVND (reference sequence). The CDR3 runs to 15 residues. V shed 5 bases, J shed 5 bases, and the junction held 8 bases outside the gene matches.

The rearrangement links TRBV5-1 to TRBJ2-1; 10 bases are a match to TRBD2. The CDR3 has 20 amino acids. Germline trimming cut 3 bases from V and 0 bases from J; bases unmatched to any gene: 15. CDR1 is SGHRS, CDR2 YFSETQ, per germline. The DNA of the CDR3 is TGCGCCAGCAGCTCCTCACTAGCGGGACCCGATATGAGCTCCTACAATGAGCAGTTCTTC. Its translation: CASSSSLAGPDMSSYNEQFF.

The V gene is TRBV5-4, the J gene TRBJ1-1; D unresolved. This CDR3 comprises 14 residues. Germline V gene data show CDR1 as SGHNT and CDR2 as YYREEE (reference sequence). Deletions cut 4 bases from V and 1 base from J, with 11 bases between. The CDR3 spells CASSETAPNTEAFF. For the CDR3, the DNA is TGTGCCAGCAGCGAAACCGCCCCGAACACTGAAGCTTTCTTT.

The chain combines TRBV30 with TRBJ1-1, with 7 bases that match TRBD1. This CDR3 is 13 amino acids long. Germline CDR1 and CDR2: GTSNPN and SVGIG (reference sequence). Trimming removed 2 bases from V and 5 bases from J; junction bases left unmatched: 5. Written as DNA, the CDR3 is TGTGCCTGGAGTCGTGAGGGGGCGACTGAAGCTTTCTTT. This sequence encodes CAWSREGATEAFF.

The chain combines TRBV29-1 with TRBJ2-4; D remains ambiguous. The CDR3 has 11 amino acids. V was cut by 6 bases and J by 8 bases, with 11 bases left in between. CDR1 is SQVTM and CDR2 is ANQGSEA in the germline V gene. The CDR3 region is CSVVKWDIQYF. The CDR3 DNA sequence: TGCAGCGTCGTGAAGTGGGACATTCAGTACTTC. Supplemented by reference TRBV29-1 and TRBJ2-4, the full variable domain reads SAVISQKPSRDICQRGTSLTIQCQVDSQVTMMFWYRQQPGQSLTLIATANQGSEATYESGFVIDKFPISRPNLTFSTLTVSNMSPEDSSIYLCSVVKWDIQYFGAGTRLSVL.

The chain couples TRBV6-5 to TRBJ1-5; no reliable D call. V dropped 5 bases and J dropped 5 bases, with 10 bases sitting between them. CDR1 is MNHEY, CDR2 SVGAGI, per germline. The CDR3 runs 13 residues. The CDR3 loop is CASSPRVDQPQHF. The CDR3 nucleotides are TGTGCCAGCAGTCCCCGAGTCGATCAGCCCCAGCATTTT.

The V gene is TRBV9, the J gene TRBJ1-2; TRBD1 agrees at 9 bases. This CDR3 comprises 15 residues. Germline values: CDR1 SGDLS, CDR2 YYNGEE. V gave up 2 bases and J gave up 7 bases; unmatched junction bases: 9. In DNA, the CDR3 is TGTGCCAGCAGCGTGGACAGGGGAGGTATAGGTGGCTACACCTTC. Encoded protein: CASSVDRGGIGGYTF.

The J gene is TRBJ1-5, the V gene TRBV5-3; no clear D. TRBV5-3 counts as an open reading frame of uncertain function. There are 15 residues in the CDR3. V lost 0 bases, J lost 3 bases, and 10 bases lay in between. CDR3 coding DNA: TGTGCCAGAAGCTTGGGGCCCCTAGCCAATCAGCCCCAGCATTTT. Translated, it gives CARSLGPLANQPQHF.

This sequence joins TRBV29-1 and TRBJ1-2; D is undetermined. This CDR3 is 14 amino acids long. V was shortened by 7 bases and J by 7 bases, with 22 bases between the two germline ends. CDR1 and CDR2 from the germline V gene are SQVTM and ANQGSEA. CDR3 amino acids: CSALTIQSDVGYTF. The CDR3 bases are TGCAGCGCCCTCACCATACAGTCTGACGTTGGCTACACCTTC.

The chain employs TRBV9 and TRBJ2-2; 11 bases map to TRBD2. Unmatched junction bases numbered 4, after V lost 4 bases and J lost 8 bases. CDR1 and CDR2 (germline): SGDLS, YYNGEE. The CDR3 covers 14 residues. The CDR3: CASSTTSGAGELFF. CDR3 coding DNA: TGTGCCAGCAGCACGACTAGCGGGGCAGGGGAGCTGTTTTTT. Together with reference TRBV9 and TRBJ2-2, the CDR3 gives the full variable domain: DSGVTQTPKHLITATGQRVTLRCSPRSGDLSVYWYQQSLDQGLQFLIQYYNGEERAKGNILERFSAQQFPDLHSELNLSSLELGDSALYFCASSTTSGAGELFFGEGSRLTVL.

This chain joins TRBV3-1 (or the pseudogene TRBV3-2) and TRBJ1-2, with D tentatively TRBD1 (5 bases). Trimming stripped 1 base from V and 8 bases from J, with 11 bases between. The germline gives CDR1 LGHDT, CDR2 YNNKEL (reference sequence). The CDR3 is made up of 13 amino acids. The CDR3 loop is CASSQVTGDGYTF. DNA of the CDR3: TGTGCCAGCAGCCAAGTAACGGGGGACGGCTACACCTTC.

CDR3 coding DNA: TGTGCCAGCAGCTTAGTGGGTAGGCAGTCCTACAATGAGCAGTTCTTC. It specifies CASSLVGRQSYNEQFF. The V and J genes are TRBV7-2 and TRBJ2-1; D call uncertain. This CDR3 region has 16 residues. Trimming shortened V by 1 base and J by 1 base, and 11 bases separated the two germline ends. CDR1 is SGHTA and CDR2 is FQGNSA in the germline V gene. Based on the CDR3 plus reference TRBV7-2 and TRBJ2-1, the full variable domain is GAGVSQSPSNKVTEKGKDVELRCDPISGHTALYWYRQSLGQGLEFLIYFQGNSAPDKSGLPSDRFSAERTGGSVSTLTIQRTQQEDSAVYLCASSLVGRQSYNEQFFGPGTRLTVL.

The rearrangement joins TRBV30 to TRBJ2-1, with a weak D call TRBD1 (5 bases). Trimming shortened V by 2 bases and J by 11 bases, and 16 bases separated the two germline ends. In germline, CDR1 is GTSNPN, CDR2 SVGIG (reference sequence). The CDR3 length is 13 residues. The CDR3 nucleotides are TGTGCCTGGAGTCGTGGGGCTCCCCCCCAGCAGTTCTTC. The encoded protein is CAWSRGAPPQQFF.

This chain connects TRBV5-1 to TRBJ2-5; tentatively, D is TRBD1 or TRBD2 (5 bases each). The germline V gene encodes CDR1 SGHRS and CDR2 YFSETQ. Trimming pared 0 bases from V and 2 bases from J, leaving 11 bases between. The CDR3 has 15 amino acids. This CDR3 is CASSLAGTRQETQYF. CDR3 DNA sequence: TGCGCCAGCAGCTTGGCCGGGACCAGACAAGAGACCCAGTACTTC.

V usage is TRBV27 and J usage is TRBJ1-6, with TRBD1 as a possible D gene (6 bases). This CDR3 is built from 17 residues. Germline CDR1 reads MNHEY; CDR2 reads SMNVEV (reference sequence). The V end was cut by 4 bases, the J end by 1 base, with 14 bases between. The CDR3 DNA reads TGTGCCAGCAGTTCCTTGGGGGGCGGATCCTATAATTCACCCCTCCACTTT. Residues: CASSSLGGGSYNSPLHF.

This clone was observed once. The CDR3 DNA is TGTGCCAGCAGAACGGACAGGGGCTCCTACAATGAGCAGTTCTTC. Its translation: CASRTDRGSYNEQFF. The V call is TRBV2, the J call TRBJ2-1; 9 bases are shared with TRBD1. The CDR3 is 15 residues long. CDR1 is SNHLY, CDR2 FYNNEI, per germline. The J segment lost 0 bases and the V segment lost 6 bases, leaving 3 bases of the junction unmatched.

The rearrangement links TRBV5-8 to TRBJ1-4, with 8 bases that match TRBD1. Germline V lookup: CDR1 SGHTS, CDR2 YDEGEE. V shed 2 bases, J shed 10 bases, and the junction held 7 bases outside the gene matches. CDR3 length equals 14 residues. Written as DNA, the CDR3 is TGTGCCAGCAGCTTCGGACAGGGATATGGAAAACTGTTTTTT. Protein product: CASSFGQGYGKLFF.